Included here is one TCR beta chain sequence, with context. The antigen is not known. The identical CDR3 is also encoded by other nucleotide sequences in the sample. The sample is drawn from a study of T cell responses to AZD1222 COVID-19 vaccine. Whole-study results and caveats: Spike-wide coverage was observed for vaccine-associated CD4 TCRs, with dominant responses at 160-218 and 743-854. Reports indicate that nearly half of spike-specific TCRs are directed at unmutated variant regions. Mostly white British, mostly female donors; authors suggested clonal diversity may be underestimated. Just a handful of people given AZD1222 tested seropositive at baseline.

V lost 6 bases to trimming and J lost 1 base, with 6 bases between them. The germline gives CDR1 MDHEN, CDR2 SYDVKM. The CDR3 contains 12 residues. Sequencing used immunoSEQ multiplex PCR; TCRdb keeps in-frame clones, though not all of them. Among some 100,000 clones listed, 90% were seen once. The TCR originated in an adult in good health. The sequenced sample was peripheral blood, obtained on day 0 of AZD1222 vaccination. The chain carries TRBV28 and TRBJ1-1; D not certain. The CDR3 DNA sequence: TGTGCCAGCAGACTCCAGAACACTGAAGCTTTCTTT. Protein: CASRLQNTEAFF.